This is a list of T cell receptor beta chains from one sample in a study of cytomegalovirus exposure and HLA in healthy donors. The method was immunoSEQ multiplex PCR; TCRdb's version includes in-frame clones alone and lacks a portion of them. This sample has 63,000 or so clones; around 75% occur once, and the top ten carry about 7.4%. Sequencing input: PBMCs. These receptors were collected from a woman in her twenties or thirties in good health and CMV-seropositive. The CDR3 runs from the conserved cysteine through the conserved F or W. A D gene is named only where the DNA matches it firmly. Part of the rows lack a size; the others show once, few, many or a class for expanded clones.

d_call: .; clone_size: .; j_call: TRBJ1-2; v_call: TRBV7-3; cdr3_aa: CASSARAGFGYTF; cdr3_nt: TGTGCCAGCAGCGCCCGGGCGGGTTTTGGCTACACCTTC
d_call: TRBD1; clone_size: .; j_call: TRBJ1-1; v_call: TRBV28; cdr3_aa: CASSLSQGRLLNTEAFF; cdr3_nt: TGTGCCAGCAGTTTATCACAGGGGCGCCTTCTGAACACTGAAGCTTTCTTT
d_call: TRBD2; clone_size: once; j_call: TRBJ2-5; v_call: TRBV28; cdr3_aa: CASSLAGERETQYF; cdr3_nt: TGTGCCAGCAGTTTGGCGGGAGAGCGGGAGACCCAGTACTTC
d_call: .; clone_size: .; j_call: TRBJ2-1; v_call: TRBV27; cdr3_aa: CASSFSPPNEQFF; cdr3_nt: TGTGCCAGCAGTTTTAGTCCCCCTAATGAGCAGTTCTTC
d_call: .; clone_size: few; j_call: TRBJ2-7; v_call: TRBV6-5; cdr3_aa: CASSYSGDLSSYEQYF; cdr3_nt: TGTGCCAGCAGTTACTCAGGAGACCTGAGCTCCTACGAGCAGTACTTC
d_call: TRBD2; clone_size: few; j_call: TRBJ2-7; v_call: TRBV30; cdr3_aa: CAWSVPSGGEQYF; cdr3_nt: TGTGCCTGGAGTGTACCCAGCGGGGGGGAGCAGTACTTC
d_call: .; clone_size: .; j_call: TRBJ1-5; v_call: TRBV19; cdr3_aa: CASSPQGNQPQHF; cdr3_nt: TGTGCCAGTAGTCCACAGGGTAATCAGCCCCAGCATTTT
d_call: .; clone_size: .; j_call: TRBJ1-5; v_call: TRBV6-6; cdr3_aa: CASSYGAGRHQPQHF; cdr3_nt: TGTGCCAGCAGTTACGGCGCAGGGAGGCATCAGCCCCAGCATTTT
d_call: .; clone_size: .; j_call: TRBJ2-3; v_call: TRBV29-1; cdr3_aa: CSVGRRGDTQYF; cdr3_nt: TGCAGCGTTGGAAGGAGAGGAGATACGCAGTATTTT
d_call: .; clone_size: .; j_call: TRBJ2-3; v_call: TRBV4-1; cdr3_aa: CASSQEAAFTDTQYF; cdr3_nt: TGCGCCAGCAGCCAAGAAGCAGCGTTCACAGATACGCAGTATTTT
d_call: TRBD1; clone_size: .; j_call: TRBJ1-1; v_call: TRBV30; cdr3_aa: CAWIQGATEAFF; cdr3_nt: TGTGCCTGGATACAGGGGGCCACTGAAGCTTTCTTT
d_call: .; clone_size: .; j_call: TRBJ2-5; v_call: TRBV7-9; cdr3_aa: CASSFRVQETQYF; cdr3_nt: TGTGCCAGCAGCTTCCGGGTACAAGAGACCCAGTACTTC
d_call: .; clone_size: once; j_call: TRBJ2-7; v_call: TRBV7-9; cdr3_aa: CASSPRQAYEQYF; cdr3_nt: TGTGCCAGCAGTCCCCGACAGGCCTACGAGCAGTACTTC
d_call: TRBD2; clone_size: .; j_call: TRBJ2-1; v_call: TRBV7-9; cdr3_aa: CASRMGGSEQFF; cdr3_nt: TGTGCCAGCAGGATGGGAGGGAGTGAGCAGTTCTTC
d_call: TRBD1; clone_size: .; j_call: TRBJ2-6; v_call: TRBV5-4; cdr3_aa: CASSLYRDRKSGANVLTF; cdr3_nt: TGTGCCAGCAGCTTGTACCGGGACAGGAAATCTGGGGCCAACGTCCTGACTTTC
d_call: .; clone_size: medium-sized; j_call: TRBJ2-3; v_call: TRBV5-1; cdr3_aa: CASTKAQGNVDTQYF; cdr3_nt: TGCGCCAGCACCAAAGCTCAGGGAAATGTAGATACGCAGTATTTT
d_call: .; clone_size: .; j_call: TRBJ2-2; v_call: TRBV5-1; cdr3_aa: CASSRLPAQGLDGELFF; cdr3_nt: TGCGCCAGCAGCCGACTGCCCGCACAGGGCCTGGACGGGGAGCTGTTTTTT
d_call: TRBD2; clone_size: once; j_call: TRBJ2-1; v_call: TRBV6-6; cdr3_aa: CASSYEGLAYNEQFF; cdr3_nt: TGTGCCAGCAGTTACGAGGGACTAGCCTACAATGAGCAGTTCTTC
d_call: .; clone_size: .; j_call: TRBJ2-7; v_call: TRBV11-2; cdr3_aa: CASSFQRYEQYF; cdr3_nt: TGTGCCAGCAGCTTCCAGCGGTACGAGCAGTACTTC
d_call: TRBD2; clone_size: .; j_call: TRBJ2-5; v_call: TRBV30; cdr3_aa: CARSSGSWGETQYF; cdr3_nt: TGTGCCCGATCTAGCGGGAGTTGGGGCGAGACCCAGTACTTC
d_call: TRBD1; clone_size: many; j_call: TRBJ2-3; v_call: TRBV6-6; cdr3_aa: CASSWDRATGTDTQYF; cdr3_nt: TGTGCCAGCAGTTGGGACAGGGCGACGGGCACAGATACGCAGTATTTT
d_call: .; clone_size: once; j_call: TRBJ1-5; v_call: TRBV6-1; cdr3_aa: CASSVNYQPQHF; cdr3_nt: TGTGCCAGCAGCGTAAACTATCAGCCCCAGCATTTT
d_call: .; clone_size: .; j_call: TRBJ1-2; v_call: TRBV15; cdr3_aa: CATSTRDTLPNYGYTF; cdr3_nt: TGTGCCACCAGCACCCGGGACACACTTCCTAACTATGGCTACACCTTC
d_call: TRBD2; clone_size: .; j_call: TRBJ2-1; v_call: TRBV27; cdr3_aa: CASSLSAGLPYNEQFF; cdr3_nt: TGTGCCAGCAGTTTGTCGGCGGGACTACCCTACAATGAGCAGTTCTTC
d_call: TRBD1; clone_size: .; j_call: TRBJ1-5; v_call: TRBV10-3; cdr3_aa: CAISDPVPGQGWGQPQHF; cdr3_nt: TGTGCCATCAGTGACCCAGTACCGGGACAGGGATGGGGTCAGCCCCAGCATTTT
d_call: .; clone_size: .; j_call: TRBJ2-1; v_call: TRBV7-3; cdr3_aa: CASSAPPGEQFF; cdr3_nt: TGTGCCAGCAGCGCACCCCCCGGGGAGCAGTTCTTC
d_call: TRBD2; clone_size: .; j_call: TRBJ2-7; v_call: TRBV27; cdr3_aa: CASSSGGGIRVEQYF; cdr3_nt: TGTGCCAGCAGTTCCGGGGGGGGGATTCGGGTCGAGCAGTACTTC
d_call: TRBD1; clone_size: .; j_call: TRBJ2-7; v_call: TRBV27; cdr3_aa: CASSSPTGVEQYF; cdr3_nt: TGTGCCAGCAGTTCCCCGACAGGGGTCGAGCAGTACTTC
d_call: TRBD2; clone_size: .; j_call: TRBJ2-7; v_call: TRBV10-3; cdr3_aa: CAIRYSGTSGSYEQYF; cdr3_nt: TGTGCCATCAGATATTCCGGGACTAGCGGCTCCTACGAGCAGTACTTC
d_call: TRBD2; clone_size: .; j_call: TRBJ2-4; v_call: TRBV29-1; cdr3_aa: CSVRRTSGSGNIQYF; cdr3_nt: TGCAGCGTCCGACGGACTAGCGGGAGCGGGAACATTCAGTACTTC
d_call: .; clone_size: .; j_call: TRBJ1-2; v_call: TRBV7-9; cdr3_aa: CASSLPTGYGYTF; cdr3_nt: TGTGCCAGCAGCCTACCGACAGGCTATGGCTACACCTTC
d_call: .; clone_size: once; j_call: TRBJ1-1; v_call: TRBV5-1; cdr3_aa: CASSLLGSTEAFF; cdr3_nt: TGCGCCAGCAGCTTGTTAGGGAGCACTGAAGCTTTCTTT
d_call: TRBD2; clone_size: .; j_call: TRBJ2-2; v_call: TRBV5-1; cdr3_aa: CASSLVLAGGTGELFF; cdr3_nt: TGCGCCAGCAGCTTGGTTCTAGCGGGTGGCACCGGGGAGCTGTTTTTT
d_call: .; clone_size: .; j_call: TRBJ1-4; v_call: TRBV7-3; cdr3_aa: CASSLIPGNEKLFF; cdr3_nt: TGTGCCAGCAGCTTAATCCCAGGAAATGAAAAACTGTTTTTT
d_call: TRBD1; clone_size: .; j_call: TRBJ2-7; v_call: TRBV28; cdr3_aa: CASRNLTGDSYEQYF; cdr3_nt: TGTGCCAGCAGGAACCTAACAGGGGACTCCTACGAGCAGTACTTC
d_call: .; clone_size: .; j_call: TRBJ1-2; v_call: TRBV9; cdr3_aa: CASSVNTRAYGYTF; cdr3_nt: TGTGCCAGCAGCGTAAATACGAGGGCCTATGGCTACACCTTC
d_call: .; clone_size: .; j_call: TRBJ2-7; v_call: TRBV7-9; cdr3_aa: CASSLMDSMTYEQYF; cdr3_nt: TGTGCCAGCAGCTTAATGGACAGCATGACCTACGAGCAGTACTTC
d_call: .; clone_size: once; j_call: TRBJ1-6; v_call: TRBV7-8; cdr3_aa: CASSFTGNSPLHF; cdr3_nt: TGTGCCAGCAGCTTTACAGGGAATTCACCCCTCCACTTT
d_call: .; clone_size: .; j_call: TRBJ2-5; v_call: TRBV29-1; cdr3_aa: CSVEGGQQETQYF; cdr3_nt: TGCAGCGTTGAGGGCGGGCAGCAAGAGACCCAGTACTTC
d_call: .; clone_size: few; j_call: TRBJ1-5; v_call: TRBV4-3; cdr3_aa: CAGNQEGNQPQHF; cdr3_nt: TGCGCCGGCAATCAGGAGGGCAATCAGCCCCAGCATTTT
d_call: .; clone_size: .; j_call: TRBJ2-6; v_call: TRBV19; cdr3_aa: CASRAVSGANVLTF; cdr3_nt: TGTGCCAGTAGGGCCGTCTCTGGGGCCAACGTCCTGACTTTC
d_call: .; clone_size: once; j_call: TRBJ2-3; v_call: TRBV9; cdr3_aa: CASSVAVLPDTQYF; cdr3_nt: TGTGCCAGCAGCGTAGCGGTTCTCCCTGATACGCAGTATTTT
d_call: .; clone_size: .; j_call: TRBJ2-2; v_call: TRBV29-1; cdr3_aa: CSVSWGQNTGELFF; cdr3_nt: TGCAGCGTTAGTTGGGGACAGAACACCGGGGAGCTGTTTTTT
d_call: TRBD1; clone_size: .; j_call: TRBJ1-6; v_call: TRBV6-5; cdr3_aa: CASSSRDRTDSPLHF; cdr3_nt: TGTGCCAGCAGCTCCCGGGACAGGACTGATTCACCCCTCCACTTT
d_call: .; clone_size: .; j_call: TRBJ2-1; v_call: TRBV7-2; cdr3_aa: CASSQDYGNEQFF; cdr3_nt: TGTGCCAGCAGCCAGGACTATGGCAATGAGCAGTTCTTC
d_call: .; clone_size: few; j_call: TRBJ1-2; v_call: TRBV27; cdr3_aa: CASSSRVGGYTF; cdr3_nt: TGTGCCAGCAGTTCCAGGGTGGGTGGCTACACCTTC
d_call: .; clone_size: few; j_call: TRBJ1-2; v_call: TRBV28; cdr3_aa: CASSPAGRGYGYTF; cdr3_nt: TGTGCCAGCAGTCCCGCAGGCCGGGGGTATGGCTACACCTTC
d_call: .; clone_size: .; j_call: TRBJ1-2; v_call: TRBV19; cdr3_aa: CASSFLSDYGYTF; cdr3_nt: TGTGCCAGTAGTTTCCTGAGCGACTATGGCTACACCTTC
d_call: .; clone_size: once; j_call: TRBJ1-1; v_call: TRBV28; cdr3_aa: CASSPPMEVMNTEAFF; cdr3_nt: TGTGCCAGCAGTCCCCCTATGGAGGTCATGAACACTGAAGCTTTCTTT
d_call: .; clone_size: .; j_call: TRBJ1-2; v_call: TRBV6-1; cdr3_aa: CASSEAGEGYGYTF; cdr3_nt: TGTGCCAGCAGTGAAGCAGGGGAAGGGTATGGCTACACCTTC
d_call: TRBD1; clone_size: .; j_call: TRBJ2-1; v_call: TRBV5-6; cdr3_aa: CASSFGTGVYNEQFF; cdr3_nt: TGTGCCAGCAGCTTCGGGACAGGGGTTTACAATGAGCAGTTCTTC
d_call: .; clone_size: .; j_call: TRBJ1-2; v_call: TRBV7-5; cdr3_aa: CARSPGTAHPNYGYTF; cdr3_nt: TGTGCCAGAAGCCCAGGGACAGCGCACCCAAACTATGGCTACACCTTC
d_call: TRBD2; clone_size: .; j_call: TRBJ2-1; v_call: TRBV2; cdr3_aa: CAGRRTSGENEQFF; cdr3_nt: TGTGCCGGGAGGCGGACTAGCGGCGAAAATGAGCAGTTCTTC
d_call: .; clone_size: .; j_call: TRBJ2-7; v_call: TRBV27; cdr3_aa: CASSPRLLTGRSSYEQYF; cdr3_nt: TGTGCCAGCAGTCCCCGACTTCTGACAGGGAGGAGCTCCTACGAGCAGTACTTC
d_call: TRBD1; clone_size: once; j_call: TRBJ2-1; v_call: TRBV28; cdr3_aa: CASSAVTGGRGEQFF; cdr3_nt: TGTGCCAGCAGTGCCGTGACAGGGGGCCGGGGTGAGCAGTTCTTC
d_call: .; clone_size: .; j_call: TRBJ2-3; v_call: TRBV27; cdr3_aa: CASSHIGAPTDTQYF; cdr3_nt: TGTGCCAGCAGTCATATTGGGGCACCCACAGATACGCAGTATTTT
d_call: .; clone_size: .; j_call: TRBJ2-1; v_call: TRBV2; cdr3_aa: CASSELAGLLNEQFF; cdr3_nt: TGTGCCAGCAGTGAATTGGCAGGTCTACTCAATGAGCAGTTCTTC
d_call: .; clone_size: .; j_call: TRBJ1-2; v_call: TRBV4-3; cdr3_aa: CASSQDRGGNDYGYTF; cdr3_nt: TGCGCCAGCAGCCAAGATAGGGGAGGGAATGACTATGGCTACACCTTC
d_call: .; clone_size: .; j_call: TRBJ1-5; v_call: TRBV19; cdr3_aa: CASSIAPTRSNQPQHF; cdr3_nt: TGTGCCAGTAGTATAGCCCCCACGAGAAGCAATCAGCCCCAGCATTTT